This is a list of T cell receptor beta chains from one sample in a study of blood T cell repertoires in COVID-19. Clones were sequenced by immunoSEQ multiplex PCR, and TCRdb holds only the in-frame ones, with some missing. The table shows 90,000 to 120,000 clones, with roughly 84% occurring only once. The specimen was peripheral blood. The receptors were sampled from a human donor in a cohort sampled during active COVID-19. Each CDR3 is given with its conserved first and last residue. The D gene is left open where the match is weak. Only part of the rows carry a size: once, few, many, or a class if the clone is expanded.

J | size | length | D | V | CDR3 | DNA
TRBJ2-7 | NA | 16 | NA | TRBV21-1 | CASSKGVSGGVDEQYF | TGTGCCAGCAGCAAAGGGGTCTCAGGGGGCGTCGACGAGCAGTACTTC
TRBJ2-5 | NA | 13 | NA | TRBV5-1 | CASSLATGETQYF | TGCGCCAGCAGCTTGGCCACCGGGGAGACCCAGTACTTC
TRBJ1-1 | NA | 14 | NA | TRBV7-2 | CASSLLGQSTEAFF | TGTGCCAGCAGCTTACTGGGGCAGAGCACTGAAGCTTTCTTT
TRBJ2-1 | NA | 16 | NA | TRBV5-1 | CASSLEAGSSYNEQFF | TGCGCCAGCAGCTTGGAGGCCGGGAGCTCCTACAATGAGCAGTTCTTC
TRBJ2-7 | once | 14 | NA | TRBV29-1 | CSVEAGKRWDEQYF | TGCAGCGTTGAAGCAGGTAAAAGATGGGACGAGCAGTACTTC
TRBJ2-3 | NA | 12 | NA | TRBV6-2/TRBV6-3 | CASSRRTDTQYF | TGTGCCAGCAGTCGCAGAACAGATACGCAGTATTTT
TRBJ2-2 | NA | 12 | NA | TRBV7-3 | CASSLRSGELFF | TGTGCCAGCAGCTTACGGTCCGGGGAGCTGTTTTTT
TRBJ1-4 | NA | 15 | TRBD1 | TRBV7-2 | CASSRTGGTNEKLFF | TGTGCCAGCAGCCGGACAGGGGGAACTAATGAAAAACTGTTTTTT
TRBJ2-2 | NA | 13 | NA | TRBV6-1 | CASSEQSAGELFF | TGTGCCAGCAGTGAACAAAGCGCCGGGGAGCTGTTTTTT
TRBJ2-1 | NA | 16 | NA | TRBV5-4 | CASSLERTLSYNEQFF | TGTGCCAGCAGCTTGGAACGGACTCTCTCCTACAATGAGCAGTTCTTC
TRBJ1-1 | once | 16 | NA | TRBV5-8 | CASSLVPGNMNTEAFF | TGTGCCAGCAGCTTGGTTCCGGGGAACATGAACACTGAAGCTTTCTTT
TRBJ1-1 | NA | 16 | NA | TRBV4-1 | CASSQDLTGLNTEAFF | TGCGCCAGCAGCCAAGACCTTACAGGGCTCAACACTGAAGCTTTCTTT
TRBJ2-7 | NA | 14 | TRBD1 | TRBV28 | CASSTDRGLREQYF | TGTGCCAGCAGTACGGACAGGGGGCTTAGAGAGCAGTACTTC
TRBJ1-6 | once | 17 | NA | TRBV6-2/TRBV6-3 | CASSYWVIGIGDSPLHF | TGTGCCAGCAGTTACTGGGTAATCGGGATAGGCGATTCACCCCTCCACTTT
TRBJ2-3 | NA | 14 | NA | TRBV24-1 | CATSDSGTGSTQYF | TGTGCCACCAGTGATTCCGGGACTGGGAGTACGCAGTATTTT
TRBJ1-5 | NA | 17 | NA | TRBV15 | CATSRDGPLVPNQPQHF | TGTGCCACCAGCAGAGATGGGCCTCTGGTACCTAATCAGCCCCAGCATTTT
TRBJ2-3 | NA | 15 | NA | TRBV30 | CAWQRRPGGTDTQYF | TGTGCCTGGCAGAGGCGCCCGGGGGGCACAGATACGCAGTATTTT
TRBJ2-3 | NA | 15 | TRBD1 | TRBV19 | CASSMGMSGGDTQYF | TGTGCCAGTAGTATGGGGATGTCAGGGGGAGATACGCAGTATTTT
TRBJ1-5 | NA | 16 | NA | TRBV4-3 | CASSPNLGGGGQPQHF | TGCGCCAGCAGCCCCAATCTGGGGGGGGGCGGGCAGCCCCAGCATTTT
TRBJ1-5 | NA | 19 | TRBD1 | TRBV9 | CASLYRGSCQGDSNQPQHF | TGTGCCAGCTTATACAGGGGGTCTTGTCAGGGAGATAGCAATCAGCCCCAGCATTTT
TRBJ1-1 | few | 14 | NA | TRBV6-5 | CASIGKSGTYEAFF | TGTGCCAGCATTGGGAAAAGCGGAACGTATGAAGCTTTCTTT
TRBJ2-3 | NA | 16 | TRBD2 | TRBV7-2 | CASSLLAGGSTDTQYF | TGTGCCAGCAGCTTACTAGCGGGAGGGAGCACAGATACGCAGTATTTT
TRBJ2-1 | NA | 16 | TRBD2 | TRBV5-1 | CASSFWAGDVYNEQFF | TGCGCCAGCAGCTTTTGGGCGGGAGATGTCTACAATGAGCAGTTCTTC
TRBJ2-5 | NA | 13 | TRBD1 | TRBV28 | CASSTDRVETQYF | TGTGCCAGCAGCACCGACAGGGTAGAGACCCAGTACTTC
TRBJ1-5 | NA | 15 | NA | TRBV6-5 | CASNLAGGGNQPQHF | TGTGCCAGCAACTTAGCGGGGGGGGGCAATCAGCCCCAGCATTTT